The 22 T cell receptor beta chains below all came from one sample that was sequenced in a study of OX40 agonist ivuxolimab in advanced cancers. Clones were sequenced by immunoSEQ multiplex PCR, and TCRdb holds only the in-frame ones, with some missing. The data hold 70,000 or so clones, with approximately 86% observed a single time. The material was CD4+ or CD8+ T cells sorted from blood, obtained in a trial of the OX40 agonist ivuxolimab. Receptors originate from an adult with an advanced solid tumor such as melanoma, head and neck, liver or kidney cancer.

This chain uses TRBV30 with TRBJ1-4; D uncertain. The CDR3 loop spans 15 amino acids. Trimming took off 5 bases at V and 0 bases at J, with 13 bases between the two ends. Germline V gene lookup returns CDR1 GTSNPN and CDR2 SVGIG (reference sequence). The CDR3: CAWRGYGATNEKLFF. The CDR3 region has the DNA TGTGCCTGGCGAGGGTACGGGGCAACTAATGAAAAACTGTTTTTT.

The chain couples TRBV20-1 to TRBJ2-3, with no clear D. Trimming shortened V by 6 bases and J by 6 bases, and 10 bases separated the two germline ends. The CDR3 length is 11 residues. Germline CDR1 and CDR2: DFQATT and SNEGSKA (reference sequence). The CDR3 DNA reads TGCAGTGCCCGGAAAGATGATACGCAGTATTTT. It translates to CSARKDDTQYF.

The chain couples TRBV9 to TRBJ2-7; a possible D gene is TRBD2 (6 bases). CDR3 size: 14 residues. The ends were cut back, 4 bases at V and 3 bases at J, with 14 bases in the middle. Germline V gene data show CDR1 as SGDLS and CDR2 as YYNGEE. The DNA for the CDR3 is TGTGCCAGCAGCCCCCAGGGAGGTGGCTACGAGCAGTACTTC. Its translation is CASSPQGGGYEQYF.

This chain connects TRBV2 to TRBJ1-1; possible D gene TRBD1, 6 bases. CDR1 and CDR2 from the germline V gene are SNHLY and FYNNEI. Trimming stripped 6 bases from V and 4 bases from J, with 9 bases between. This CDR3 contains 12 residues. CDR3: CASSRQATEAFF. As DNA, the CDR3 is TGTGCCAGCAGCAGACAGGCCACTGAAGCTTTCTTT.

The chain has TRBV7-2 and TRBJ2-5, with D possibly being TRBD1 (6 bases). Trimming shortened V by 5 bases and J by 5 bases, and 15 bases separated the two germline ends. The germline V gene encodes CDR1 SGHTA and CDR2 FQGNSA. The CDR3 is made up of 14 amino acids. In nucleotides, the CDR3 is TGTGCCAGCAGCGCCCAACAGGGACGGGAGACCCAGTACTTC. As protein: CASSAQQGRETQYF.

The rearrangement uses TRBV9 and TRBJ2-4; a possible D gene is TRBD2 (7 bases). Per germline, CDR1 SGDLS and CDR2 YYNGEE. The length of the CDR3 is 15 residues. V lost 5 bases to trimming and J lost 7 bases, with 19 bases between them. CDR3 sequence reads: CASSPSRGGYNIQYF. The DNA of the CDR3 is TGTGCCAGCAGTCCCTCTCGCGGGGGCTATAACATTCAGTACTTC.

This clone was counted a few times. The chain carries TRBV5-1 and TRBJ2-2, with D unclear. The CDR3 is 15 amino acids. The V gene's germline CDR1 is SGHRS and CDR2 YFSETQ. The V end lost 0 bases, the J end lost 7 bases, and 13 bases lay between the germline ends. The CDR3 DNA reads TGCGCCAGCAGCTTGGTAGGTGACGGTCTCGGGGAGCTGTTTTTT. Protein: CASSLVGDGLGELFF.

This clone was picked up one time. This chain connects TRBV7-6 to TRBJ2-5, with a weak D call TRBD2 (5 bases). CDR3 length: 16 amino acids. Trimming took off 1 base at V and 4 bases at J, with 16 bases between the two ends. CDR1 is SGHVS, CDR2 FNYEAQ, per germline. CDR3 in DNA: TGTGCCAGCAGCTTAGAACAAGGGCCCCGGGGAGAGACCCAGTACTTC. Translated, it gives CASSLEQGPRGETQYF.

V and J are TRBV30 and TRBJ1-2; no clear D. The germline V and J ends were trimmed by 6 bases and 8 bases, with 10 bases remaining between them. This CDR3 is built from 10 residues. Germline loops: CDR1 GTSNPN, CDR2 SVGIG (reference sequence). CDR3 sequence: CACHTGGYTF. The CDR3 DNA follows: TGTGCCTGCCACACGGGGGGCTACACCTTC.

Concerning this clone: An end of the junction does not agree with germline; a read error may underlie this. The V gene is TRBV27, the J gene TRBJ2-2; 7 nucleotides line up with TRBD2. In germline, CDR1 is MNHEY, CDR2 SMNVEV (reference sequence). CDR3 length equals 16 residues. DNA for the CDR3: TGTGCCAGCAGTGAACCACTAGCGCTAGTACACCGGGGAGCTGTTTTT. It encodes CASSEPLALVHRGAVF.

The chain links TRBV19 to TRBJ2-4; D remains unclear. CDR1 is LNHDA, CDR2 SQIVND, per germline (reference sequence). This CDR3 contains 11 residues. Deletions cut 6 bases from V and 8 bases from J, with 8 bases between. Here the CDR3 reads CASRVGDIQYF. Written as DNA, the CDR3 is TGTGCCAGTAGGGTAGGCGACATTCAGTACTTC.

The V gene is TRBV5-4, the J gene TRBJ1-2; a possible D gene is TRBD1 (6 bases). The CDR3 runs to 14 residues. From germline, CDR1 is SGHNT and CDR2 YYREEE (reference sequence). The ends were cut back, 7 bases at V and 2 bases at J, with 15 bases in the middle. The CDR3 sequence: CASAPTGGNYGYTF. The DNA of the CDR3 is TGTGCCAGCGCACCGACAGGCGGAAACTATGGCTACACCTTC.

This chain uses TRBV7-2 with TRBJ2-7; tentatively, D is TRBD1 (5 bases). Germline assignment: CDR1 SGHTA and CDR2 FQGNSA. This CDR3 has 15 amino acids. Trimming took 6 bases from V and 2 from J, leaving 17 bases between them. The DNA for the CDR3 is TGTGCCAGCAGTCCTGGGGCTCACAAGGCCTACGAGCAGTACTTC. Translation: CASSPGAHKAYEQYF.

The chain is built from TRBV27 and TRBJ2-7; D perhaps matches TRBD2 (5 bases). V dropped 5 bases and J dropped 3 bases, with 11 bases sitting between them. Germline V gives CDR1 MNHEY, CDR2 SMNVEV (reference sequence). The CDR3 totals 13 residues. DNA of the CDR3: TGTGCCAGCAGTCTGAGGGTCTACTACGAGCAGTACTTC. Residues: CASSLRVYYEQYF.

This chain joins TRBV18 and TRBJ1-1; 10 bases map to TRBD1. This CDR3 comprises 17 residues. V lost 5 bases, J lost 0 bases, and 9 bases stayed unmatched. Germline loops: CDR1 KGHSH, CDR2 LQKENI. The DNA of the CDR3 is TGTGCCAGCTCAAGGGGACAGGGGATGAAGATGAACACTGAAGCTTTCTTT. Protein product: CASSRGQGMKMNTEAFF.

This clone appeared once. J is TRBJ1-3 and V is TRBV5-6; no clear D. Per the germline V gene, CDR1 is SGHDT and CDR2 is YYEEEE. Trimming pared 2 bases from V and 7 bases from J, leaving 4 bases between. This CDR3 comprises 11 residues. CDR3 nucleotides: TGTGCCAGCAGCTTTGACAACACCATATATTTT. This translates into CASSFDNTIYF.

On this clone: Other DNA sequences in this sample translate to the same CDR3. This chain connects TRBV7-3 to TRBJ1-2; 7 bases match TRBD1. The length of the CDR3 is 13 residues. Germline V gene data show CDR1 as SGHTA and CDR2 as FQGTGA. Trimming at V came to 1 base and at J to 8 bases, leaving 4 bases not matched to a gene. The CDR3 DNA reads TGTGCCAGCAGCTTAAGACAGGGTGGGGGCTACACCTTC. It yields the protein CASSLRQGGGYTF.

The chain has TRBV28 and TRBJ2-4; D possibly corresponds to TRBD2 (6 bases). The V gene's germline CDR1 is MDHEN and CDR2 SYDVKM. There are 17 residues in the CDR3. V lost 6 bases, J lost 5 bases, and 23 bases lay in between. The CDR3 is CASRPGGTLSAQNIQYF. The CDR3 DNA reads TGTGCCAGCAGACCCGGAGGGACCCTATCCGCCCAAAACATTCAGTACTTC.

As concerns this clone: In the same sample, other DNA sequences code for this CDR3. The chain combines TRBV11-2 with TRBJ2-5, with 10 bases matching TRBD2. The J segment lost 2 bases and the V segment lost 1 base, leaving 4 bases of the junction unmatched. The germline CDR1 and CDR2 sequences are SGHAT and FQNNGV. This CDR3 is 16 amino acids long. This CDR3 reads CASSLVGSGGQETQYF. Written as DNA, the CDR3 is TGTGCCAGCAGCTTAGTCGGTAGCGGGGGGCAAGAGACCCAGTACTTC. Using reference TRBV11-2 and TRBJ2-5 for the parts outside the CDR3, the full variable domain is EAGVAQSPRYKIIEKRQSVAFWCNPISGHATLYWYQQILGQGPKLLIQFQNNGVVDDSQLPKDRFSAERLKGVDSTLKIQPAKLEDSAVYLCASSLVGSGGQETQYFGPGTRLLVL.

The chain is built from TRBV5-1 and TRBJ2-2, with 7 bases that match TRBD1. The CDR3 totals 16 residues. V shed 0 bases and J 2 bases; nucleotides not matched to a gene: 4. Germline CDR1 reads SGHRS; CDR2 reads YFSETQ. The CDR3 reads CASSLDGTDNTGELFF. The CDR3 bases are TGCGCCAGCAGCTTGGACGGGACAGATAACACCGGGGAGCTGTTTTTT.

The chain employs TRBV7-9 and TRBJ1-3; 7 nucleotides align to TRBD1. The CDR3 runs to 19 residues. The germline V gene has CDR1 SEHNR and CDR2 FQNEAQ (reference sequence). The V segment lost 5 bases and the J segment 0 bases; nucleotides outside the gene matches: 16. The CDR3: CASSLRLLDRSNSGNTIYF. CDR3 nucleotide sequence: TGTGCCAGCAGCCTCCGACTACTGGACAGGTCCAACTCTGGAAACACCATATATTTT.

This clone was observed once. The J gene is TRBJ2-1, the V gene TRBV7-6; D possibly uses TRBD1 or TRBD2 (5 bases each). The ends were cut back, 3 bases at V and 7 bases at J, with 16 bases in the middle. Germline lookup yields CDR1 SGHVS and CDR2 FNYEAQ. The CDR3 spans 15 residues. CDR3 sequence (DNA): TGTGCCAGCAGCTTGGCAGGGCTAGCAAGTAATGAGCAGTTCTTC. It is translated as CASSLAGLASNEQFF.